The 20 T cell receptor beta chains in this list originate from one sample, sequenced in a study of OX40 agonist ivuxolimab in advanced cancers. Method: immunoSEQ multiplex PCR; TCRdb's copy keeps in-frame clones and lacks some. In the table there are 80,000 to 90,000 clones, around 80% of which are singletons. This specimen consisted of CD4+ or CD8+ T cells sorted from blood, obtained in a trial of the OX40 agonist ivuxolimab. The receptor set was obtained from an adult with an advanced solid tumor such as melanoma, head and neck, liver or kidney cancer.

The CDR3 coding sequence is TGTGCCAGTAGCCTAAACACAGATCTGAGAAACATTCAGTACTTC. Residues: CASSLNTDLRNIQYF. J is TRBJ2-4 and V is TRBV19; D is ambiguous. CDR3 length: 15 amino acids. Between the trimmed V and J ends, which lost 6 bases and 6 bases, there was a span of 18 bases. CDR1 LNHDA and CDR2 SQIVND come from the germline V gene (reference sequence).

The V gene is TRBV7-8, the J gene TRBJ2-7; D might be TRBD1 or TRBD2, each matching 5 bases. The CDR3 has 15 residues. The V end was cut by 0 bases, the J end by 2 bases, with 11 bases between. Germline V CDR1 and CDR2: SGHVS, FQNEAQ. As DNA, the CDR3 is TGTGCCAGCAGCTTAGCCCCGGGGCAGACCTACGAGCAGTACTTC. Its protein is CASSLAPGQTYEQYF.

This chain uses TRBV7-9 with TRBJ1-5, with D perhaps TRBD1 (5 bases). The CDR3 loop spans 14 amino acids. Per germline, CDR1 SEHNR and CDR2 FQNEAQ (reference sequence). Trimming pared 5 bases from V and 10 bases from J, leaving 18 bases between. CDR3 bases: TGTGCCAGCAGCCTTGGGGCGGACAATCTACCCCAGCATTTT. Protein sequence: CASSLGADNLPQHF.

The gene calls are TRBV19 and TRBJ2-3, with D possibly TRBD2 on 6 matching bases. The CDR3 runs to 17 residues. The V and J ends lost 1 base and 5 bases respectively, with 19 bases between them. Germline V gene sequence: CDR1 LNHDA, CDR2 SQIVND (reference sequence). The CDR3 protein is CASSIAGDSGLGDTQYF. For the CDR3, the DNA is TGTGCCAGTAGTATAGCAGGAGATAGCGGCCTTGGAGATACGCAGTATTTT.

The chain employs TRBV7-9 and TRBJ2-3, with 8 bases aligning to TRBD2. This CDR3 is 15 amino acids long. The junction had 7 bases not matched to a gene; V was cut back by 7 bases and J by 1 base. Germline CDR1 SEHNR, CDR2 FQNEAQ (reference sequence). CDR3 DNA sequence: TGTGCCAGCACCCCCCGGGGGGGCGGCACAGATACGCAGTATTTT. Translated, it gives CASTPRGGGTDTQYF.

The DNA for the CDR3 is TGTGCCAGCAGCGATACCCGGGACAACCGATACTTC. Translated: CASSDTRDNRYF. V is TRBV6-5 and J is TRBJ2-7; D is possibly TRBD1 (6 bases). V dropped 6 bases and J dropped 13 bases, with 19 bases sitting between them. CDR1 and CDR2 from the germline V gene are MNHEY and SVGAGI. The CDR3 spans 12 residues.

V usage is TRBV5-1 and J usage is TRBJ1-6; D is undetermined. The CDR3 loop spans 14 amino acids. V lost 2 bases and J lost 5, with 8 bases in between. CDR1 SGHRS and CDR2 YFSETQ come from the germline V gene. The CDR3 nucleotides read TGCGCCAGCAGCTTTGGGGTTGATAATTCACCCCTCCACTTT. The encoded protein is CASSFGVDNSPLHF. The full variable domain, its missing parts supplied by reference TRBV5-1 and TRBJ1-6, is KAGVTQTPRYLIKTRGQQVTLSCSPISGHRSVSWYQQTPGQGLQFLFEYFSETQRNKGNFPGRFSGRQFSNSRSEMNVSTLELGDSALYLCASSFGVDNSPLHFGNGTRLTVT.

This clone is a singleton in its sample. This chain uses TRBV5-1 with TRBJ2-5; D gene ambiguous. The V and J ends lost 2 bases and 5 bases respectively, with 16 bases between them. This CDR3 region has 15 residues. Germline CDR1 SGHRS, CDR2 YFSETQ. The DNA for the CDR3 is TGCGCCAGCAGCTTCAGTGGTGGGGTCGCTGAGACCCAGTACTTC. It specifies CASSFSGGVAETQYF.

The chain couples TRBV7-2 to TRBJ2-5; D call uncertain. CDR1 is SGHTA, CDR2 FQGNSA, per germline. There are 15 residues in the CDR3. V was cut by 2 bases and J by 0 bases, with 10 bases left in between. The CDR3 DNA is TGTGCCAGCAGCTTAATTGACTGGAACCAAGAGACCCAGTACTTC. Protein: CASSLIDWNQETQYF.

The rearrangement joins TRBV5-4 to TRBJ2-6; TRBD2 aligns across 7 bases. CDR3 length: 16 residues. CDR1 and CDR2 from the germline V gene are SGHNT and YYREEE (reference sequence). The ends lost 4 bases at V and 1 base at J; junction bases unmatched: 5. CDR3 DNA sequence: TGTGCCAGCAGCCCGGGGGGTGGGTCTGGGGCCAACGTCCTGACTTTC. It encodes CASSPGGGSGANVLTF.

The rearrangement links TRBV19 to TRBJ1-3; D unresolved. The CDR3 has 15 amino acids. Germline V gene data show CDR1 as LNHDA and CDR2 as SQIVND (reference sequence). Trimming left V 0 bases short and J 0 bases short, with 6 bases between. CDR3 DNA sequence: TGTGCCAGTAGTATAGACTCGAACTCTGGAAACACCATATATTTT. Its translation: CASSIDSNSGNTIYF.

The chain has TRBV6-1 and TRBJ2-7; D is perhaps TRBD1 or TRBD2 (5 bases each). V lost 10 bases and J lost 2, with 18 bases in between. Germline V CDR1 and CDR2: MNHNS, SASEGT. The CDR3 is 14 residues long. CDR3 in amino acids: CAIPSGRGTYEQYF. The CDR3 nucleotides read TGTGCCATCCCCTCGGGACGGGGAACCTACGAGCAGTACTTC.

This clone was counted between two and nine times. The V gene is TRBV5-1, the J gene TRBJ1-4; 8 bases are a match to TRBD1. This CDR3 comprises 15 residues. The germline V gene encodes CDR1 SGHRS and CDR2 YFSETQ. J was trimmed by 8 bases and V by 2 bases; bases with no gene match: 8. CDR3 nucleotide sequence: TGCGCCAGCAGCTTCGAGGACAGGGTCGAAGAAAAACTGTTTTTT. Translation gives CASSFEDRVEEKLFF.

V gene TRBV10-3 combines with J gene TRBJ1-6; 10 bases map to TRBD1. This CDR3 is 15 amino acids long. J lost 7 bases, V lost 1 base, and 1 base had no gene match. Germline CDR1 and CDR2: ENHRY and SYGVKD. CDR3 region: CAISEWGQGNSPLHF. DNA of the CDR3: TGTGCCATCAGTGAGTGGGGACAGGGGAATTCACCCCTCCACTTT.

The rearrangement joins TRBV5-1 to TRBJ1-1; no firm D call. The germline V and J ends were trimmed by 0 bases and 3 bases, with 9 bases remaining between them. This CDR3 contains 14 residues. Germline CDR1 is SGHRS and CDR2 is YFSETQ. CDR3 DNA: TGCGCCAGCAGCTTGGGGGGAAGCTACACTGAAGCTTTCTTT. It translates to CASSLGGSYTEAFF.

The J gene is TRBJ1-4, the V gene TRBV2; possibly TRBD1 for D (5 bases). The CDR3 loop spans 12 amino acids. V lost 3 bases, J lost 6 bases, and 5 bases lay in between. In germline, CDR1 is SNHLY, CDR2 FYNNEI. CDR3 coding DNA: TGTGCCAGCAGTGACAGGGATGAAAAACTGTTTTTT. As protein: CASSDRDEKLFF.

This clone turned up a few times. This chain uses TRBV7-8 with TRBJ1-2; TRBD1 matches at 7 bases. With 5 bases clipped from V and 4 bases from J, the junction kept 13 bases outside the gene matches. CDR1 is SGHVS, CDR2 FQNEAQ, per germline. This CDR3 is built from 16 residues. The CDR3 protein is CASSPATGTGPYGYTF. The CDR3 bases are TGTGCCAGCAGCCCCGCGACAGGGACCGGACCCTATGGCTACACCTTC.

The rearrangement joins TRBV2 to TRBJ2-7; D remains unclear. Germline V gene lookup returns CDR1 SNHLY and CDR2 FYNNEI. Trimming stripped 6 bases from V and 8 bases from J, with 14 bases between. The CDR3 totals 12 residues. CDR3 nucleotides: TGTGCCAGCAGCTTGGAACGGTCGAAGCAGTACTTC. Translation: CASSLERSKQYF.

This CDR3 reads CASSVTRYYGYTF. The CDR3 DNA sequence: TGTGCCAGCAGTGTTACGAGATACTATGGCTACACCTTC. This rearrangement joins TRBV6-1 to TRBJ1-2; no reliable D call. Trimming took 4 bases from V and 3 from J, leaving 9 bases between them. CDR1 and CDR2 from the germline V gene are MNHNS and SASEGT. The CDR3 runs to 13 residues.

This clone was picked up one time. The V and J genes are TRBV11-2 and TRBJ2-5; D is undetermined. Germline CDR1 SGHAT, CDR2 FQNNGV. This CDR3 comprises 15 residues. Trimming removed 0 bases at V and 5 bases at J, with 13 bases between. The CDR3 nucleotides read TGTGCCAGCAGCTTAGAGTCCGTTCGTTTGGAGACCCAGTACTTC. This sequence encodes CASSLESVRLETQYF.